The rows below give T cell receptor beta chains drawn from one sample of a study of T-cell reconstitution after alpha-beta-depleted transplantation in children. MiXCR was run by TCRdb on the PCR reads, yielding one entry per CDR3 protein. The table has about 110,000 distinct CDR3 sequences, about 6% seen once. The sequenced sample was PBMCs, mostly from graft donor cells, obtained 360 days after TCRalphabeta/CD19-depleted stem cell transplant. Receptor source: a male patient aged 2-15 years who had a stem cell transplant for acute lymphoblastic leukemia, so the T cells may come from the graft donor. The CDR3 runs from the conserved cysteine through the conserved F or W.

TRBJ1-5 | TRBV4-2 | CASSQDPLQGRNQPQHF
TRBJ2-2 | TRBV11-2 | CASSLFPAAPNTGELFF
TRBJ2-5 | TRBV6-6 | CASSKLTQETQYF
TRBJ2-5 | TRBV6-1 | CASSELQGAETQYF
TRBJ2-5 | TRBV14 | CASSKEETQYF
TRBJ2-3 | TRBV5-6 | CASSSGRPKYF
TRBJ2-3 | TRBV9 | CASSVGRGASDTQYF
TRBJ2-7 | TRBV7-8 | CASSLEQGRREQYF
TRBJ1-1 | TRBV30 | CAWSLTGGNTEAFF
TRBJ1-2 | TRBV6-1 | CASSLVVDDFDNYGYTF
TRBJ1-2 | TRBV9 | CASSGGGYTF
TRBJ1-2 | TRBV3-1 | CASSQDQGIANYGYTF
TRBJ2-7 | TRBV7-3 | CASSFRPLSYEQYF
TRBJ2-5 | TRBV13 | CASSSGRGSETQYF
TRBJ2-7 | TRBV9 | CASSPSPRQDSYDQYF
TRBJ2-4 | TRBV7-9 | CASSLKGRDIQYF
TRBJ2-7 | TRBV6-2/TRBV6-3 | CASSTPSLAGAGEQYF
TRBJ2-5 | TRBV25-1 | CASSESLDSVGGETQYF
TRBJ1-5 | TRBV27 | CASSSRTGSNQPQHF
TRBJ2-5 | TRBV4-3 | CASSQGTSQETQYF